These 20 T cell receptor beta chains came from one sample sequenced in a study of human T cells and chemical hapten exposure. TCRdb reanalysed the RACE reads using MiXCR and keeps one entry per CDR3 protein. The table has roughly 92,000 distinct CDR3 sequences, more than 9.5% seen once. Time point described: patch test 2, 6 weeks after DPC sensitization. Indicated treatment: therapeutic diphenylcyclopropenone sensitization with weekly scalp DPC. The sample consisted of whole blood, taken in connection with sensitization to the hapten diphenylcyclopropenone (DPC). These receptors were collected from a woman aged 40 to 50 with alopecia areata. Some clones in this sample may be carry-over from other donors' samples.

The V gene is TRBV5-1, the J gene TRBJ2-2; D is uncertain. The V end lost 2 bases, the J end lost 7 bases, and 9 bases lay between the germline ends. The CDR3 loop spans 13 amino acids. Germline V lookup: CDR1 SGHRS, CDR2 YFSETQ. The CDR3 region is CASSLSVLGELFF. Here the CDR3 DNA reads TGCGCCAGCAGCTTATCGGTTCTCGGGGAGCTGTTTTTT.

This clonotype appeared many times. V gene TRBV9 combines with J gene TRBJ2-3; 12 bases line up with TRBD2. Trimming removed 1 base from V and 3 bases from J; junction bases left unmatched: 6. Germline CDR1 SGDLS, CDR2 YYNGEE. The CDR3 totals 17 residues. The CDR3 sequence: CASSVSSGGAKTDTQYF. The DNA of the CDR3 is TGTGCCAGCAGCGTATCTAGCGGGGGGGCTAAGACAGATACGCAGTATTTT.

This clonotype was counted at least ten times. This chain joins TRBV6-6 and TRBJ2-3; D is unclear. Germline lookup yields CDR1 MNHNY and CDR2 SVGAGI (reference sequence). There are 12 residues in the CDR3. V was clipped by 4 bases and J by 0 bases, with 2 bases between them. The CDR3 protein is CASSFSTDTQYF. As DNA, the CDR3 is TGTGCCAGCAGTTTCAGCACAGATACGCAGTATTTT.

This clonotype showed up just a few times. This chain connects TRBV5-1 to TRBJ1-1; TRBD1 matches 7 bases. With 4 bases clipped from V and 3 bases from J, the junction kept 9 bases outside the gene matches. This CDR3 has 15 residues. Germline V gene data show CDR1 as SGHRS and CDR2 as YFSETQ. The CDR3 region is CASSSGTADDTEAFF. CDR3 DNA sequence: TGCGCCAGCAGCAGCGGGACAGCTGACGACACTGAAGCTTTCTTT.

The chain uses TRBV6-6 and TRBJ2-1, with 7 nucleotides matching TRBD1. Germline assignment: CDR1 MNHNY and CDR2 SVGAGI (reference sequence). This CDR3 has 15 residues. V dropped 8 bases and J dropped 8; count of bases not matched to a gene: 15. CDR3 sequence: CASARGQTQSDEQFF. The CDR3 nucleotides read TGTGCCAGCGCCAGGGGACAGACCCAGAGCGATGAGCAGTTCTTC.

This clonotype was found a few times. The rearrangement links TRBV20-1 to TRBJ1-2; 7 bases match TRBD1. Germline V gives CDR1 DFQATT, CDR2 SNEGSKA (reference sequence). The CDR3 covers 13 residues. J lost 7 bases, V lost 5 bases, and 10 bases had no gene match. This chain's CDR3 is CSAYAQGMVGYTF. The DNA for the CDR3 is TGCAGTGCTTATGCACAGGGGATGGTTGGCTACACCTTC.

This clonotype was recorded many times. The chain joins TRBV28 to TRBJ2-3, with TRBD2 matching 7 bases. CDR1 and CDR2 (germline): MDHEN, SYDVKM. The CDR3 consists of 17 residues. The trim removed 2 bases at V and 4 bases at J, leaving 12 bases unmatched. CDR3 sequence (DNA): TGTGCCAGCAGTTTAGAAAGGCGGGAGTGGAGGTCAGATACGCAGTATTTT. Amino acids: CASSLERREWRSDTQYF.

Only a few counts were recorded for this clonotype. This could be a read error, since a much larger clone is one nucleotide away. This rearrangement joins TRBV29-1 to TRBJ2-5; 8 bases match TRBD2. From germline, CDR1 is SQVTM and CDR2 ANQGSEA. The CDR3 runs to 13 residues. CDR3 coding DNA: TGCGGCGTTGTGCGGGGGGCCCAAGAGACCCAGTACTTC. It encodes CGVVRGAQETQYF.

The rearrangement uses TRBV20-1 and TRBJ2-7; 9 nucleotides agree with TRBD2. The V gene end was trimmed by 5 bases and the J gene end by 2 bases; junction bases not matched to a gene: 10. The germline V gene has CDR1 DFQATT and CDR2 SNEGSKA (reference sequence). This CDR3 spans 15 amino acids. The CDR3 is CSASGLGGGAYEQYF. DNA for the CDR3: TGCAGTGCTTCCGGCTTGGGCGGGGGGGCCTACGAGCAGTACTTC.

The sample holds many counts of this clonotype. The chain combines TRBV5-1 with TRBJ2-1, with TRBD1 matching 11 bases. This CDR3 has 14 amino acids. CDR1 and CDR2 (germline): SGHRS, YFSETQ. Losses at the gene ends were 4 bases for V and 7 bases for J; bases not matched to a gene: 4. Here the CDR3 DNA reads TGCGCCAGCAGCGGGACAGGGGGTTGGAATGAGCAGTTCTTC. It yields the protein CASSGTGGWNEQFF. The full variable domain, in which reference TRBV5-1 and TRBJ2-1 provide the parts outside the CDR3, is KAGVTQTPRYLIKTRGQQVTLSCSPISGHRSVSWYQQTPGQGLQFLFEYFSETQRNKGNFPGRFSGRQFSNSRSEMNVSTLELGDSALYLCASSGTGGWNEQFFGPGTRLTVL.

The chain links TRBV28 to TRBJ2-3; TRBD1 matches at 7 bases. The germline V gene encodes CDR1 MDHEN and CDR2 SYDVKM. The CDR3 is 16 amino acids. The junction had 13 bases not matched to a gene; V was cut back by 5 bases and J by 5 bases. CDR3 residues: CASSLGQSRGKDTQYF. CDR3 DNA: TGTGCCAGCAGTCTGGGACAGTCCCGGGGAAAAGATACGCAGTATTTT.

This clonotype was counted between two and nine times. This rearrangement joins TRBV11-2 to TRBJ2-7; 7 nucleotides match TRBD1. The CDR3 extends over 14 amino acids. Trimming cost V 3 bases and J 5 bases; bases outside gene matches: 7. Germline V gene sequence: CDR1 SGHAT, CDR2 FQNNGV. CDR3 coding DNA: TGTGCCAGCAGCTTCCGGACAGGATTCCACGAGCAGTACTTC. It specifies CASSFRTGFHEQYF.

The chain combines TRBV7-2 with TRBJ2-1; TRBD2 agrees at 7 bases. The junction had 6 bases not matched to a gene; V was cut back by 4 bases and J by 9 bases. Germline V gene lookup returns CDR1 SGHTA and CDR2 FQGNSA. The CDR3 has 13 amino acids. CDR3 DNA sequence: TGTGCCAGCAGCTACGGACTAGTAGGTGAGCAGTTCTTC. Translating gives CASSYGLVGEQFF.

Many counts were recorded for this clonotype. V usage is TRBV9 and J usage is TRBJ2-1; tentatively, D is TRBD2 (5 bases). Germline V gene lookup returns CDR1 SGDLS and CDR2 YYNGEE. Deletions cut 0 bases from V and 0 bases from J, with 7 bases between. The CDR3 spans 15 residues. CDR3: CASSVGRASYNEQFF. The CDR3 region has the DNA TGTGCCAGCAGCGTAGGGCGGGCCTCCTACAATGAGCAGTTCTTC.

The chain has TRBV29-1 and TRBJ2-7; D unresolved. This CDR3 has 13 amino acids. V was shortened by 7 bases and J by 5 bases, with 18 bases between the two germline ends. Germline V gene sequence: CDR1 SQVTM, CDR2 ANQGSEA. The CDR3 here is CSARRVGMNEQYF. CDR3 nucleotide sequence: TGCAGCGCCCGTCGTGTGGGCATGAACGAGCAGTACTTC.

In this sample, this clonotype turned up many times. CDR3 nucleotides: TGTGCCAGCAGTCTAAACTCTGGGGCCAACGTCCTGACTTTC. Protein: CASSLNSGANVLTF. The chain is built from TRBV6-6 and TRBJ2-6, with D unclear. Trimming took off 5 bases at V and 0 bases at J, with 5 bases between the two ends. The CDR3 runs 14 residues. Germline loops: CDR1 MNHNY, CDR2 SVGAGI (reference sequence).

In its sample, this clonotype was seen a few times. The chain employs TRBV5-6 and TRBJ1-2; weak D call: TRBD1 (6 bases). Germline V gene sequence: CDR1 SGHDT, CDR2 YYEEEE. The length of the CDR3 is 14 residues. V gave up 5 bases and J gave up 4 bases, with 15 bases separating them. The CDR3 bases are TGTGCCAGCAGTCCGCGGGGGCAAGTCTATGGCTACACCTTC. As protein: CASSPRGQVYGYTF.

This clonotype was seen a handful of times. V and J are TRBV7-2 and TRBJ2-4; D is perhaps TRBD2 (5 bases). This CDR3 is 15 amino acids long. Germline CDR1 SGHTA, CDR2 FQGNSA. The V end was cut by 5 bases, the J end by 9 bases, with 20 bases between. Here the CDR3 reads CASSPEAGLLTIQYF. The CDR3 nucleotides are TGTGCCAGCAGCCCAGAGGCCGGACTTCTTACCATTCAGTACTTC.

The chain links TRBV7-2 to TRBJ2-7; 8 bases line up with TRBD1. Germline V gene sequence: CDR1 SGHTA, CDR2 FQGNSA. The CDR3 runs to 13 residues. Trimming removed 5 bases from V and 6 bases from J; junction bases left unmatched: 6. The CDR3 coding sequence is TGTGCCAGCAGCGCGCAGGGGGCGAGCGAGCAGTACTTC. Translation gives CASSAQGASEQYF.

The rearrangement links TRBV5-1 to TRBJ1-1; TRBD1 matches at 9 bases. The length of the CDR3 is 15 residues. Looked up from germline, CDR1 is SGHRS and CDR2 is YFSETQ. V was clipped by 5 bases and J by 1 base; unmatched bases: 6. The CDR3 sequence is CASRQGAQGNTEAFF. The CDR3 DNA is TGCGCCAGCAGACAGGGGGCGCAGGGGAACACTGAAGCTTTCTTT.